Judged by abundance, the clone carrying this TCR beta chain is medium-sized. The germline V gene has CDR1 SGHTA and CDR2 FQGNSA. The CDR3 length is 16 residues. V gave up 4 bases and J gave up 5 bases; unmatched junction bases: 8. This record comes from a study of spatial heterogeneity in lung cancer. Each molecule of TCR cDNA was tagged with one unique molecular identifier. TCRdb re-called the 5' RACE reads through MiXCR, storing one row per CDR3 protein. The data contain about 7,300 distinct CDR3 sequences, about 19% of them singletons. Described time point: sample taken at primary tumor resection. Material for sequencing was whole RNA from tumor, nontumor lung or frozen PBMC, left unsorted. The 72 donors had untreated early-stage non-small cell lung cancer.

The receptor was derived from a female donor with early-stage non-small cell lung cancer. The genes are TRBV7-2 and TRBJ2-3; 11 bases agree with TRBD2. The sample was PBMCs, taken at surgery. The CDR3 DNA is TGTGCCAGCAGCTCACAACTAGCGGGGGCGGGAGATACGCAGTATTTT. It codes for CASSSQLAGAGDTQYF.